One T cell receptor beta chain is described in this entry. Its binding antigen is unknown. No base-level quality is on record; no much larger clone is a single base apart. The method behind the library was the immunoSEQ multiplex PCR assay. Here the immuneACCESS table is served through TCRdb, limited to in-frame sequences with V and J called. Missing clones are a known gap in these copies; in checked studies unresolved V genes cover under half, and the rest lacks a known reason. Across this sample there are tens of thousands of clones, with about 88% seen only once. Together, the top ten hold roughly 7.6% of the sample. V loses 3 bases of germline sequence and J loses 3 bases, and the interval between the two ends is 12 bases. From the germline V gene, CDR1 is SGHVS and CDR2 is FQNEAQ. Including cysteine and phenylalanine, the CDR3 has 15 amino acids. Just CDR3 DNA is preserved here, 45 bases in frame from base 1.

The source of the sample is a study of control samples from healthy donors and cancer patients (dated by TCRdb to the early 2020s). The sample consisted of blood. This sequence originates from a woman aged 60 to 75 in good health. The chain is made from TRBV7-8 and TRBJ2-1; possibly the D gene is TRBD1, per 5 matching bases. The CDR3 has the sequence CASSLDNPLYNEQFF. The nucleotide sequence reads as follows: TGTGCCAGCAGCTTGGACAATCCCCTCTACAATGAGCAGTTCTTC.